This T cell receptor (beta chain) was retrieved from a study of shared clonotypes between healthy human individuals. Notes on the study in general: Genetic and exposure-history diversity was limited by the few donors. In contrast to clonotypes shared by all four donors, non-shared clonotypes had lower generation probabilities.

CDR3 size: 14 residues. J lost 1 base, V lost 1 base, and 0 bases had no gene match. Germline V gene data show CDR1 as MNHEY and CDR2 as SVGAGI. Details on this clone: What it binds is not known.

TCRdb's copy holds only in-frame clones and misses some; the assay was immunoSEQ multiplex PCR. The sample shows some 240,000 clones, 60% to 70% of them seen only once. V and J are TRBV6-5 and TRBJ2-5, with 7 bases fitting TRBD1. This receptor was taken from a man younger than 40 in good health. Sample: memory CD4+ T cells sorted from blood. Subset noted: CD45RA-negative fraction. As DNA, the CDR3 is TGTGCCAGCAGTTACTGGGACAGCCAAGAGACCCAGTACTTC. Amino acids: CASSYWDSQETQYF.